This TCR beta chain was recorded in a study of T-cell memory formation after mild COVID-19. MiXCR was run by TCRdb on the 5' RACE reads, yielding one entry per CDR3 protein. The repertoire holds about 610,000 distinct CDR3 sequences, with around 16% as singletons. This clonotype was counted only a few times. CDR3 length equals 12 residues. V lost 7 bases to trimming and J lost 2 bases, with 9 bases between them. This sequence was found in an adult woman who had mild COVID-19 (a few samples of this study predate the infection). Cell type and time point are not known. Material: PBMCs or a T cell subset sorted from them (not recorded which). The chain is built from TRBV12-3 or TRBV12-4 and TRBJ2-7; no clear D gene. The CDR3 DNA reads as TGTGCCAGCACGGGCACCCCCTACGAGCAGTACTTC. The encoded protein is CASTGTPYEQYF.